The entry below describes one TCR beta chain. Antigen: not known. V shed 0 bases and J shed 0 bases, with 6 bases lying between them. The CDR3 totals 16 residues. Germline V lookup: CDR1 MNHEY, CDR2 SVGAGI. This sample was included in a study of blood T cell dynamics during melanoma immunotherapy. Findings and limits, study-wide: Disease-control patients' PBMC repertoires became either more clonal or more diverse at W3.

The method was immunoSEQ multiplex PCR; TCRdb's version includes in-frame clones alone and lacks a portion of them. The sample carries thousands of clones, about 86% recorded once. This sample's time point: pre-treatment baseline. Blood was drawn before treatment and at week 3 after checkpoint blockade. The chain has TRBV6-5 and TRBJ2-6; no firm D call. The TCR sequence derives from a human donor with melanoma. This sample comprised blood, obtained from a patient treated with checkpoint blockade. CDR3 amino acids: CASSYSRNSGANVLTF. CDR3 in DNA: TGTGCCAGCAGTTACTCGAGAAACTCTGGGGCCAACGTCCTGACTTTC.